This section outlines one T cell receptor (beta chain) sequence together with its context. No antigen is known for it. The sample comes from a study of a mutant IDH1 vaccine in newly diagnosed glioma. Study context: Vaccine administration was initiated 4-6 weeks following radiotherapy alone, or with temozolomide cycles. Patients previously underwent radiotherapy, temozolomide, or both, and most underwent both. Treated individuals were about 60% male and around 38% female, averaging about 40 years of age.

Specified time point: week 47, end of study. Each dose delivered 300 ug of mutant IDH1 20-mer peptide subcutaneously with imiquimod. Weeks 1, 3, 5, 7, 11, 15, 19 and 23 were when patients received their eight vaccinations. Profiled with immunoSEQ multiplex PCR; TCRdb holds only in-frame clones, not every one. Of fewer than 70,000 clones detected, around 86% appear once; the ten largest clones hold about 3.8%. Per the germline V gene, CDR1 is MGHRA and CDR2 is YSYEKL. Trimming took 0 bases from V and 2 from J; bases not matched to a gene: 5. CDR3 length: 17 amino acids. The source material was PBMCs, sampled from a glioma patient whose treatment included an IDH1 peptide vaccine. This clonotype was obtained from a man aged 25 to 40 with glioma. The chain uses TRBV4-1 and TRBJ2-5; 11 nucleotides match TRBD1. The CDR3 bases are TGCGCCAGCAGCCAAGATCGGGGGGACAGGGGGCAAGAGACCCAGTACTTC. This translates into CASSQDRGDRGQETQYF.